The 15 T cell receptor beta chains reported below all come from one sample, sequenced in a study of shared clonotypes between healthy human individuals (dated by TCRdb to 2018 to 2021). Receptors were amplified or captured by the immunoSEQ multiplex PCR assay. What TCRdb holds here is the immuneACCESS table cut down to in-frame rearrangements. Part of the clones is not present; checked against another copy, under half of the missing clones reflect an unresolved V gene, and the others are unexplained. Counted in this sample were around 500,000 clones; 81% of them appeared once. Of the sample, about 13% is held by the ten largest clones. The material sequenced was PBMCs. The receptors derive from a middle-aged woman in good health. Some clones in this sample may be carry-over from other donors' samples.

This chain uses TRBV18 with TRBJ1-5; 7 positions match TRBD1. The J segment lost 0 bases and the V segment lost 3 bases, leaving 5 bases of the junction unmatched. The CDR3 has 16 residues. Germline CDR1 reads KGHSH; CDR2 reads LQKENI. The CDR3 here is CASSPQGQYSNQPQHF. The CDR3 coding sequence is TGTGCCAGCTCACCCCAGGGACAGTATAGCAATCAGCCCCAGCATTTT. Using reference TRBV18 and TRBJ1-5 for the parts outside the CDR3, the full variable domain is NAGVMQNPRHLVRRRGQEARLRCSPMKGHSHVYWYRQLPEEGLKFMVYLQKENIIDESGMPKERFSAEFPKEGPSILRIQQVVRGDSAAYFCASSPQGQYSNQPQHFGDGTRLSIL.

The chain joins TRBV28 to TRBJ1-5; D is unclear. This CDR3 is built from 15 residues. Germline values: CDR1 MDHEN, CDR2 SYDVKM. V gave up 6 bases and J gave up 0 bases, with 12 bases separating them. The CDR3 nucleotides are TGTGCCAGCAGACCCCGACAACCTAGCAATCAGCCCCAGCATTTT. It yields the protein CASRPRQPSNQPQHF.

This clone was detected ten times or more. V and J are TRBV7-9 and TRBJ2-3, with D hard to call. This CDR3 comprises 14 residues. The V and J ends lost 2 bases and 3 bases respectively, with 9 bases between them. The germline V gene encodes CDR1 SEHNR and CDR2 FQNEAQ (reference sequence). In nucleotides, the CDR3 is TGTGCCAGCAGCTTATTGGCAGCAACAGATACGCAGTATTTT. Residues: CASSLLAATDTQYF. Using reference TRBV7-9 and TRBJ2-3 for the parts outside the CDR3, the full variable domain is DTGVSQNPRHKITKRGQNVTFRCDPISEHNRLYWYRQTLGQGPEFLTYFQNEAQLEKSRLLSDRFSAERPKGSFSTLEIQRTEQGDSAMYLCASSLLAATDTQYFGPGTRLTVL.

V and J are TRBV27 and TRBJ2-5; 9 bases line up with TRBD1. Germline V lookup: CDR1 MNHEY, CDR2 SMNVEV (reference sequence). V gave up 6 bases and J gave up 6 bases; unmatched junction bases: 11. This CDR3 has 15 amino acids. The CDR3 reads CASSPGQGMVKTQYF. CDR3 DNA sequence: TGTGCCAGCAGCCCCGGACAGGGGATGGTAAAGACCCAGTACTTC.

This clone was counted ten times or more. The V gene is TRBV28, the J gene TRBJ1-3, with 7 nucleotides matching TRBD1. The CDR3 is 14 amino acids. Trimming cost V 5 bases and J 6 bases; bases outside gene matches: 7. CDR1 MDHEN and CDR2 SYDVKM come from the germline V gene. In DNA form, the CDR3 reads TGTGCCAGCAGTCCCTCAGGGGGTGAAAACACCATATATTTT. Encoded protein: CASSPSGGENTIYF.

The CDR3 sequence is CASSPGERGTSLGEQYF. The CDR3 nucleotides are TGTGCCAGCAGTCCAGGGGAGAGGGGGACCTCTCTGGGGGAGCAGTACTTC. V and J are TRBV9 and TRBJ2-7, with D perhaps matching TRBD1 (6 bases). V was cut by 5 bases and J by 7 bases, with 28 bases left in between. Looked up from germline, CDR1 is SGDLS and CDR2 is YYNGEE. The CDR3 runs to 17 residues.

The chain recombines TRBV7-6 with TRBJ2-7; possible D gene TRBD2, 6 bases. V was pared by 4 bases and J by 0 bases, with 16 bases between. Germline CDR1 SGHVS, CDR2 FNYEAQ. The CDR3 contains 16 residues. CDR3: CASSSRGSGSSYEQYF. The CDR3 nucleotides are TGTGCCAGCAGCTCCCGGGGGAGCGGTAGCTCCTACGAGCAGTACTTC.

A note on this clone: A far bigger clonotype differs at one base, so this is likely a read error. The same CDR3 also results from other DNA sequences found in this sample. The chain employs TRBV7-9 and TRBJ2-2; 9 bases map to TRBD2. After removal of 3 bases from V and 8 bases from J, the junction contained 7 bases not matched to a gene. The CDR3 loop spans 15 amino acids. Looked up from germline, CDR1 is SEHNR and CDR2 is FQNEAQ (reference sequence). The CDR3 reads CASSLVAGGTGELFF. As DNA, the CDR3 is TGTGCCAGCAGCTTGGTGGCGGGAGGGACTGGGGAGCTGTTTTTT.

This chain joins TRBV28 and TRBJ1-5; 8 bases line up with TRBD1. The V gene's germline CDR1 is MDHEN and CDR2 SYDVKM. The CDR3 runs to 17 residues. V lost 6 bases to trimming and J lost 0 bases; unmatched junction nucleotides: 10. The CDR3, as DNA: TGTGCCAGCAGCTCCGACAGGGGACAGTATAGCAATCAGCCCCAGCATTTT. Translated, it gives CASSSDRGQYSNQPQHF.

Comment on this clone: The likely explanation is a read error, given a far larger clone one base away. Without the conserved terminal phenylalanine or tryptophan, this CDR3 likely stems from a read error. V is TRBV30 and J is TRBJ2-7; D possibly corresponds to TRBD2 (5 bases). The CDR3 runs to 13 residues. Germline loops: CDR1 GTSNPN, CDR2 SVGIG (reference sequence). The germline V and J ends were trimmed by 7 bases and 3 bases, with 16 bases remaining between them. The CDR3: CAFRGSANYEQYL. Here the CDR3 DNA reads TGTGCCTTTCGAGGGAGTGCCAACTACGAGCAGTACCTC.

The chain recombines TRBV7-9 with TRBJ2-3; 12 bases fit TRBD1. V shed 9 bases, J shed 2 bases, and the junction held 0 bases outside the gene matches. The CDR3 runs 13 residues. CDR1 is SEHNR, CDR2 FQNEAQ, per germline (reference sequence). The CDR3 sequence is CARGQGATDTQYF. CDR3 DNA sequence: TGTGCCAGGGGACAGGGGGCCACAGATACGCAGTATTTT.

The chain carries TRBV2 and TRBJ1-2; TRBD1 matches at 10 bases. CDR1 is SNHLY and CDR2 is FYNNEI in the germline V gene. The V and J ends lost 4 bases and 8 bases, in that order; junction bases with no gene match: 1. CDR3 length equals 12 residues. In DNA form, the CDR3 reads TGTGCCAGCAGTGGGACAGGGGGAGGCTACACCTTC. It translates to CASSGTGGGYTF.

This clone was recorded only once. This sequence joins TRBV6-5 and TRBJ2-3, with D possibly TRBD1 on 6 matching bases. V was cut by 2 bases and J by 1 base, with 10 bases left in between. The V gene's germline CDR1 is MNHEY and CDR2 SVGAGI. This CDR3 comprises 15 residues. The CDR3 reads CASSYGGTRTDTQYF. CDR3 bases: TGTGCCAGCAGTTACGGGGGCACCCGCACAGATACGCAGTATTTT.

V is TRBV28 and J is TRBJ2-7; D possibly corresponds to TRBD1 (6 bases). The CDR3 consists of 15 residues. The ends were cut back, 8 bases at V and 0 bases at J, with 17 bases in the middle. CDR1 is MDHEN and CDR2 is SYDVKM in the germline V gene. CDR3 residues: CASQPPETGSYEQYF. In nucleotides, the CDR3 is TGTGCCAGCCAACCGCCGGAGACAGGCTCCTACGAGCAGTACTTC.

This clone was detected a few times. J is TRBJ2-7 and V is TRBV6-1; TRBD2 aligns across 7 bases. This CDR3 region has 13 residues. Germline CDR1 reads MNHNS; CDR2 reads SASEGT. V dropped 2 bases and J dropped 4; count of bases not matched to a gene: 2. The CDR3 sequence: CASSESGKYEQYF. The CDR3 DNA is TGTGCCAGCAGTGAAAGCGGGAAATACGAGCAGTACTTC.